The entry below gives a single TCR beta chain sequence along with its context. No cognate antigen has been identified for it. Base qualities were left out, and no much larger clone turns up one base away. Before genomic DNA extraction, conventional CD4+ T cells were isolated from blood as CD25-low CD127-high cells. Repertoire analyses used roughly 8 healthy control donors as the comparison group. Libraries came from the immunoSEQ multiplex PCR assay. Rearranged TCR beta chain products were amplified from genomic DNA of sorted T-cell subsets and sequenced. The study's processing was this. Shannon entropy and Simpson indices were used to measure how diverse the repertoire of productive TCR beta rearrangements was. To gauge clonal expansion, the frequencies of the 100 most abundant productive TCR beta clonotypes among total reads were added together. The TRB repertoires were scored with a self-reactivity index that is based on amino acid usage at CDR3beta positions 6 and 7. Repertoire analyses used two-way ANOVA; flow cytometric analyses used Student t or Mann-Whitney tests. TCRdb obtained this table from immuneACCESS and retained in-frame rearrangements with V and J assigned. These tables miss some clones; where compared with another copy, unresolved V genes account for less than half of the shortfall, and the remainder is unexplained. V, J and clone size derive from that table, while D and trimming were established from the DNA sequence. Within this sample are 25,000 to 35,000 clones, with 90% to 95% of them counted one time only. The ten biggest clones cover roughly 0.16% of the sample.

This sample was included in a study of regulatory and conventional T cells in RAG deficiency (TCRdb year 2017). General notes on the study: The study used high-throughput TCR beta sequencing to compare repertoire diversity and composition of Treg, conventional CD4+ and CD8+ T cells between RAG-deficient patients and healthy controls.

The full study reports these points: Compared with controls, Omenn syndrome and CID/AS patients had 95 to 100-fold fewer unique TCR beta sequences in Treg cells, but only roughly 10-fold fewer in the other subsets. RAG-deficient patients showed markedly lower Shannon entropy and higher Simpson indices than control T-cell subpopulations. All patient T-cell subsets had shorter CDR3 lengths; Omenn syndrome patients showed >80% Treg-Tconv repertoire overlap at nucleotide and amino acid level. In Omenn syndrome patients, sorted CD25-high CD127-low cells may represent peripherally activated cells rather than bona fide Treg cells. Some T-cell subset analyses were not done for some subjects.

The germline V gene gives CDR1 as MNHNS and CDR2 as SASEGT. Trimming accounts for 6 bases at V and 4 bases at J, while the number of junction bases matched to no gene is 3. Inclusive of the bounding cysteine and phenylalanine, the CDR3 is 13 residues long. Just the 39-base CDR3 DNA is kept, in frame starting at base 1. The same sample was also used in a study of regulatory T cells. The second study's paper adds: The multiplex PCR used 52 forward TRBV primers and 13 reverse TRBJ primers, with assay-based and computational corrections for amplification bias. Patient repertoires showed restricted unique TRB V-J pairs and skewed V and J gene usage, most marked in regulatory T cells. The study compared T-cell receptor beta repertoires of sorted regulatory, conventional CD4+ and CD8+ T cells between CD3G-deficient patients and healthy controls. Ficoll density separation was used to isolate peripheral blood mononuclear cells. Rearranged TRB loci were amplified from genomic DNA by multiplex PCR within the immunoSEQ assay. Sequencing of the TRB amplicons was done on an Illumina HiSeq platform. Custom algorithms error-filtered the raw sequences and aligned the raw sequences to reference gene sequences, after which the immunoSEQ online tools were used for analysis. The frequencies of productive and nonproductive TRB rearrangements were evaluated among unique sequences as well as among total sequences. Group comparisons used t tests, Mann-Whitney tests or two-way ANOVA run in Prism software.

This receptor chain uses TRBV6-1 and TRBJ2-7, with 10 bases in between that match TRBD1. The sequenced sample consisted of CD25- CD4+ T cells sorted from blood. The receptor was derived from a human donor in good health. The CDR3 here reads CASSRDRGYEQYF. In nucleotide form, the sequence is TGTGCCAGCAGCCGGGACAGGGGATACGAGCAGTACTTC.